This T cell receptor (beta chain) was recovered during a study of T cells in localized non-small cell lung cancer. With regard to this clone: Its antigen is undetermined.

The CDR3 is 17 amino acids. V was pared by 3 bases and J by 7 bases, with 10 bases of the junction left unmatched. Germline values: CDR1 SGHRS, CDR2 YFSETQ. Data came from immunoSEQ multiplex PCR; TCRdb stores just in-frame clones and leaves some out. This sample has about 16,000 clones; approximately 91% occur once, and the top ten carry under 35%. The study, taken as a whole, reports: Adjacent lung had a median around 50 of the 100 largest tumor clones. Peak T cell clonality was found in uninvolved adjacent lung, exceeding tumor. Longer overall survival was seen with higher T cell density measured in blood. Heterogeneity within the tumor remains possible, as just one region underwent sequencing.

This rearrangement joins TRBV5-1 to TRBJ2-1; 13 nucleotides line up with TRBD2. This sequence originates from a female donor over 55 with stage III squamous cell lung carcinoma. This specimen consisted of peripheral blood, obtained before any cancer treatment. This CDR3 is CASSWTSGSQYPNEQFF. CDR3 sequence (DNA): TGCGCCAGCAGCTGGACTAGCGGGAGTCAATACCCTAATGAGCAGTTCTTC. The full variable domain, rest sourced from reference TRBV5-1 and TRBJ2-1, is KAGVTQTPRYLIKTRGQQVTLSCSPISGHRSVSWYQQTPGQGLQFLFEYFSETQRNKGNFPGRFSGRQFSNSRSEMNVSTLELGDSALYLCASSWTSGSQYPNEQFFGPGTRLTVL.